Below, 15 T cell receptor beta chains from the same sample are listed, as sequenced in a study of blood T cell repertoires in COVID-19. TCRdb keeps only in-frame clones here, not all; method: immunoSEQ multiplex PCR. The sample contains over 120,000 clones, 70% to 80% of which appear only once. The sequenced sample was peripheral blood. The receptors come from a woman in her 70s with COVID-19, enrolled during active disease.

The CDR3 loop is CSVEDSDRGHYGYTF. The CDR3 DNA reads as TGCAGCGTTGAAGATTCCGACAGGGGGCATTATGGCTACACCTTC. The chain joins TRBV29-1 to TRBJ1-2; 10 nucleotides agree with TRBD1. CDR1 and CDR2 (germline): SQVTM, ANQGSEA. CDR3 length equals 15 residues. With 0 bases clipped from V and 5 bases from J, the junction kept 6 bases outside the gene matches.

The rearrangement joins TRBV12-2 to TRBJ2-1; the D call of TRBD1 is as the table states it, not checked on the DNA. TRBV12-2 is listed as a pseudogene. This CDR3 has 17 residues. As DNA, the CDR3 is TGTGCAAGTCGCCGTGTAAACGGACAGGGGGACTACAATGAGCAGTTCTTC. Encoded protein: CASRRVNGQGDYNEQFF.

The chain employs TRBV2 and TRBJ1-2; D unresolved. V dropped 0 bases and J dropped 5 bases, with 7 bases sitting between them. Germline-derived CDR1 and CDR2 are SNHLY and FYNNEI. The CDR3 length is 13 residues. The CDR3 coding sequence is TGTGCCAGCAGTGAAGCGAGTAAATATGGCTACACCTTC. Translated, it gives CASSEASKYGYTF.

The chain combines TRBV5-4 with TRBJ1-2, with TRBD1 identical over 9 bases. Germline V lookup: CDR1 SGHNT, CDR2 YYREEE (reference sequence). The CDR3 spans 13 residues. V shed 6 bases, J shed 3 bases, and the junction held 3 bases outside the gene matches. The CDR3 DNA follows: TGTGCCAGCACCCGGACAGGGGACTATGGCTACACCTTC. Protein sequence: CASTRTGDYGYTF.

This rearrangement joins TRBV7-2 to TRBJ2-1; 12 bases align to TRBD2. V shed 5 bases, J shed 4 bases, and the junction held 6 bases outside the gene matches. This CDR3 spans 16 amino acids. CDR1 and CDR2 from the germline V gene are SGHTA and FQGNSA. CDR3 residues: CASSRLLAGGYNEQFF. The CDR3 nucleotides read TGTGCCAGCAGCCGCCTTCTAGCGGGGGGGTACAATGAGCAGTTCTTC.

The chain carries TRBV13 and TRBJ1-2; TRBD1 agrees at 8 bases. The CDR3 contains 14 residues. The J segment lost 8 bases and the V segment lost 0 bases, leaving 5 bases of the junction unmatched. The germline CDR1 and CDR2 sequences are PRHDT and FYEKMQ (reference sequence). CDR3 DNA: TGTGCCAGCAGCTTAGGGCAGGGGGCGCGAGGCTACACCTTC. This translates into CASSLGQGARGYTF.

The chain employs TRBV3-1 (or the pseudogene TRBV3-2) and TRBJ1-3; TRBD1 agrees at 8 bases. CDR1 LGHDT and CDR2 YNNKEL come from the germline V gene (reference sequence). Germline trimming cut 11 bases from V and 4 bases from J; bases unmatched to any gene: 10. The CDR3 totals 14 residues. The CDR3 is CASQGAGGGNTIYF. The CDR3 DNA reads TGTGCCTCCCAGGGGGCAGGGGGAGGAAACACCATATATTTT.

V is TRBV28 and J is TRBJ2-7, with 8 bases aligning to TRBD1. CDR1 is MDHEN, CDR2 SYDVKM, per germline. There are 13 residues in the CDR3. V was pared by 7 bases and J by 7 bases, with 9 bases of the junction left unmatched. The CDR3 protein is CASNDRGPGEQYF. The CDR3, as DNA: TGTGCCAGCAATGACAGGGGCCCGGGGGAGCAGTACTTC.

The chain has TRBV4-1 and TRBJ1-5; D might be TRBD1 (5 bases). This CDR3 spans 15 amino acids. Germline CDR1 and CDR2: MGHRA and YSYEKL. V was clipped by 0 bases and J by 6 bases, with 12 bases between them. Written as DNA, the CDR3 is TGCGCCAGCAGCCAAGATCGCGGGGGGGGTCAGCCCCAGCATTTT. Protein: CASSQDRGGGQPQHF.

This clone was recorded a few times. V usage is TRBV29-1 and J usage is TRBJ1-5; 8 nucleotides align to TRBD1. The CDR3 is 13 residues long. With 5 bases clipped from V and 7 bases from J, the junction kept 7 bases outside the gene matches. Looked up from germline, CDR1 is SQVTM and CDR2 is ANQGSEA. This CDR3 is CSVSQGAGQPQHF. Written as DNA, the CDR3 is TGCAGCGTTTCCCAGGGGGCAGGGCAGCCCCAGCATTTT.

For the CDR3, the DNA is TGTGCCAGCAGCCGCGGGTTCTCCTACGAGCAGTACTTC. It specifies CASSRGFSYEQYF. The chain carries TRBV7-9 and TRBJ2-7, with D maybe TRBD2 (5 bases). Deletions cut 5 bases from V and 0 bases from J, with 8 bases between. This CDR3 has 13 residues. Germline CDR1 is SEHNR and CDR2 is FQNEAQ (reference sequence).

This clone has just a few counts. This chain uses TRBV28 with TRBJ1-2; D gene uncertain. The V gene lost 3 bases and the J gene lost 4 bases, with 12 bases spanning the gap. The CDR3 loop spans 14 amino acids. The germline gives CDR1 MDHEN, CDR2 SYDVKM. DNA of the CDR3: TGTGCCAGCAGTTTTGCAGGCAGCGGCTATGGCTACACCTTC. As protein: CASSFAGSGYGYTF.

The CDR3 protein is CASSERLRKGGYTF. CDR3 DNA sequence: TGTGCCAGCAGTGAGAGGCTCCGGAAAGGTGGCTACACCTTC. The J gene is TRBJ1-2, the V gene TRBV2; D is unclear. The CDR3 is 14 amino acids. The germline V gene encodes CDR1 SNHLY and CDR2 FYNNEI. With 3 bases removed from V and 7 bases from J, the gap between germline ends came to 15 bases.

The rearrangement links TRBV2 to TRBJ1-4; 9 bases match TRBD1. J gave up 5 bases and V 5 bases, and 9 bases lay outside the gene matches. Germline lookup yields CDR1 SNHLY and CDR2 FYNNEI. The CDR3 is 16 residues long. This CDR3 reads CASSSTGGGLNEKLFF. The CDR3 coding sequence is TGTGCCAGCAGTTCCACAGGGGGCGGACTGAATGAAAAACTGTTTTTT.

The chain couples TRBV2 to TRBJ2-7, with TRBD1 matching over 9 bases. This CDR3 spans 14 amino acids. Germline V CDR1 and CDR2: SNHLY, FYNNEI. V lost 7 bases, J lost 3 bases, and 7 bases stayed unmatched. The CDR3 DNA follows: TGTGCCAGCAAATGGACAGGGGCGGTCTACGAGCAGTACTTC. It encodes CASKWTGAVYEQYF.